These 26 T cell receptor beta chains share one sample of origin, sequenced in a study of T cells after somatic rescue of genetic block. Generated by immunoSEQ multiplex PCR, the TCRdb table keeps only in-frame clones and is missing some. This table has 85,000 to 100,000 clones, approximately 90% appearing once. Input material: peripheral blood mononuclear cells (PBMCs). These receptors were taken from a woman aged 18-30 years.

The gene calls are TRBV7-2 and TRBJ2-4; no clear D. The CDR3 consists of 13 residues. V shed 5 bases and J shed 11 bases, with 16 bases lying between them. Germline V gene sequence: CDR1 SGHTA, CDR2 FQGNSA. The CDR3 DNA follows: TGTGCCAGCAGCCAACCCGGCTCGGAAGTTCAGTACTTC. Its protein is CASSQPGSEVQYF. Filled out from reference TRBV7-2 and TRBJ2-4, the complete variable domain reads GAGVSQSPSNKVTEKGKDVELRCDPISGHTALYWYRQSLGQGLEFLIYFQGNSAPDKSGLPSDRFSAERTGGSVSTLTIQRTQQEDSAVYLCASSQPGSEVQYFGAGTRLSVL.

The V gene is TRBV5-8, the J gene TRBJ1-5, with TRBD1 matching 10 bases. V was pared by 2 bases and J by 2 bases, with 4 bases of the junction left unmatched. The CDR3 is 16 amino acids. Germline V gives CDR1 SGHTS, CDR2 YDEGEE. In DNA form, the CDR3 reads TGTGCCAGCAGCTTACAGACAGGGGGCGGCAATCAGCCCCAGCATTTT. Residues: CASSLQTGGGNQPQHF. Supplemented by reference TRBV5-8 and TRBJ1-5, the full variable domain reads EAGVTQSPTHLIKTRGQQATLRCSPISGHTSVYWYQQALGLGLQFLLWYDEGEERNRGNFPPRFSGRQFPNYSSELNVNALELEDSALYLCASSLQTGGGNQPQHFGDGTRLSIL.

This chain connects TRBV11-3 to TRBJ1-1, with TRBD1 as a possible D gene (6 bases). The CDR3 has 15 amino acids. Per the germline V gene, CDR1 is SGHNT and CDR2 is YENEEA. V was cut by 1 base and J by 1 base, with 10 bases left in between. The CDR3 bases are TGTGCCAGCAGCTTAGCGGGGGGCACGAACACTGAAGCTTTCTTT. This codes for CASSLAGGTNTEAFF.

The DNA of the CDR3 is TGTGCCAGCGAGGTGGAAGCGACGAACACCGGGGAGCTGTTTTTT. It codes for CASEVEATNTGELFF. The rearrangement links TRBV5-5 to TRBJ2-2; D gene unclear. The CDR3 contains 15 residues. Germline V gene data show CDR1 as SGHKS and CDR2 as YYEKEE (reference sequence). With 7 bases removed from V and 0 bases from J, the gap between germline ends came to 13 bases.

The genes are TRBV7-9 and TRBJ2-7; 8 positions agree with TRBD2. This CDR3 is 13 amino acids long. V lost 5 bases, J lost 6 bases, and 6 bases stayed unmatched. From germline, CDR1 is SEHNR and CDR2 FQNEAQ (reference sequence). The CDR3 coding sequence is TGTGCCAGCAGCCAGAGCGGGAGTTCCGAGCAGTACTTC. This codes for CASSQSGSSEQYF.

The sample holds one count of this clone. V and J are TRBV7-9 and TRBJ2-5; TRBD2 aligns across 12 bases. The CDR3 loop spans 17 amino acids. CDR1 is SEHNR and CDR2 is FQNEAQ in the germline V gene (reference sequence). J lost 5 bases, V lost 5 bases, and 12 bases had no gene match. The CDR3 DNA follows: TGTGCCAGCAGCCTCGGTTGGGTGCTAGCGGGAGGGGAGACCCAGTACTTC. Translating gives CASSLGWVLAGGETQYF.

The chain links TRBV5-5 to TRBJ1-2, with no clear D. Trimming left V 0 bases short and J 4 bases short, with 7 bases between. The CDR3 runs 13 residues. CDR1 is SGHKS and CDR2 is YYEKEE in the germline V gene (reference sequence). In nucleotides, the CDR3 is TGTGCCAGCAGCTTGGGAAGGACCTATGGCTACACCTTC. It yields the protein CASSLGRTYGYTF.

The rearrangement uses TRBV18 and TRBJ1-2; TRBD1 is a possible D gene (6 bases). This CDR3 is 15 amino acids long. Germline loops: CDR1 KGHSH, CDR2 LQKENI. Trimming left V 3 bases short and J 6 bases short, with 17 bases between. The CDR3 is CASSPAGGTGDGYTF. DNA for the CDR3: TGTGCCAGCTCACCCGCCGGGGGCACGGGGGATGGCTACACCTTC. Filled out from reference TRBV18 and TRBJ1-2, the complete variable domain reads NAGVMQNPRHLVRRRGQEARLRCSPMKGHSHVYWYRQLPEEGLKFMVYLQKENIIDESGMPKERFSAEFPKEGPSILRIQQVVRGDSAAYFCASSPAGGTGDGYTFGSGTRLTVV.

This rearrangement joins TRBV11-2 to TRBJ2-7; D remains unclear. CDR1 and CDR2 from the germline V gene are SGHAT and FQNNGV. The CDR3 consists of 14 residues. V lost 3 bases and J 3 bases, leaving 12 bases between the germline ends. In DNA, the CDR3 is TGTGCCAGCAGCTTCGAGGCTAGAGACTACGAGCAGTACTTC. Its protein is CASSFEARDYEQYF.

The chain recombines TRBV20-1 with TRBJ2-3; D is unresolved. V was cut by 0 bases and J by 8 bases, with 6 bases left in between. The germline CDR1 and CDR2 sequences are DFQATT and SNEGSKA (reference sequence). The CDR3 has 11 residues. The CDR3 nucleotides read TGCAGTGCTAGAGATTGGGGTACGCAGTATTTT. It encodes CSARDWGTQYF.

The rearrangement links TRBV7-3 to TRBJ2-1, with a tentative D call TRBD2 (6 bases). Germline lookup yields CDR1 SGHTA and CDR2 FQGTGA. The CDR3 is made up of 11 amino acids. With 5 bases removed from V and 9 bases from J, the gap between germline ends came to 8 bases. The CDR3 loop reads CASSPGGEQFF. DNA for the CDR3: TGTGCCAGCAGCCCCGGGGGTGAGCAGTTCTTC.

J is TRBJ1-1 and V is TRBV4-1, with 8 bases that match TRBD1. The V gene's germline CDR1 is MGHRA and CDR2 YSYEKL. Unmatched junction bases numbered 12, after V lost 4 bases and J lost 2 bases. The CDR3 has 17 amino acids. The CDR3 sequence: CASSRTPNRGGNTEAFF. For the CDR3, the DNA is TGCGCCAGCAGCCGTACCCCAAACAGGGGGGGAAACACTGAAGCTTTCTTT.

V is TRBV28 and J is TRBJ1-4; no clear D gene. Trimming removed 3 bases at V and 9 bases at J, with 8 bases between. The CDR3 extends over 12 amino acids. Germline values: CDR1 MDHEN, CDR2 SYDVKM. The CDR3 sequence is CASSLAVKKLFF. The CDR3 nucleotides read TGTGCCAGCAGTTTGGCGGTAAAAAAACTGTTTTTT.

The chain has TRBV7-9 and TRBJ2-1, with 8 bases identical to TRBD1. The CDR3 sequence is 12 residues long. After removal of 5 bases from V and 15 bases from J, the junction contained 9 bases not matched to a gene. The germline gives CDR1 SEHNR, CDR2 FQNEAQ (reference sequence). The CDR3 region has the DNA TGTGCCAGCAGCCCTCGGGACAGGCAGTCGTTCTTC. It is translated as CASSPRDRQSFF.

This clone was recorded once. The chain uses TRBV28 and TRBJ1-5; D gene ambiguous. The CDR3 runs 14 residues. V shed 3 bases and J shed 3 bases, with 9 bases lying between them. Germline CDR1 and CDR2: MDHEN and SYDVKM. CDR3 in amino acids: CASSLPGSNQPQHF. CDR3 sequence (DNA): TGTGCCAGCAGTTTGCCGGGATCCAATCAGCCCCAGCATTTT.

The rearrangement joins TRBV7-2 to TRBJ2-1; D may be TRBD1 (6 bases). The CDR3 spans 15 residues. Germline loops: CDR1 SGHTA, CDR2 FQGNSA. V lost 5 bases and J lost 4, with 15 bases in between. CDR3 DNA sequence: TGTGCCAGCAGCCCACAGGGTGGCGGGTACAATGAGCAGTTCTTC. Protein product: CASSPQGGGYNEQFF.

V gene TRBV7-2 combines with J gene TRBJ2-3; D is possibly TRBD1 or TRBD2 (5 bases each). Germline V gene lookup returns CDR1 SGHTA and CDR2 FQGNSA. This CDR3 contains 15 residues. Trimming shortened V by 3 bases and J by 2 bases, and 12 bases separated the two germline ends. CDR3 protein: CASSLGVRITDTQYF. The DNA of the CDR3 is TGTGCCAGCAGCTTGGGGGTGCGGATCACAGATACGCAGTATTTT.

The CDR3 DNA reads TGTGCCTGGAGTAAGAAGGGACAGGGACTCTGGCGAGCTTTCTTT. Protein product: CAWSKKGQGLWRAFF. V gene TRBV30 combines with J gene TRBJ1-1; 9 positions match TRBD1. Per the germline V gene, CDR1 is GTSNPN and CDR2 is SVGIG (reference sequence). The CDR3 contains 15 residues. V lost 2 bases to trimming and J lost 10 bases; unmatched junction nucleotides: 14.

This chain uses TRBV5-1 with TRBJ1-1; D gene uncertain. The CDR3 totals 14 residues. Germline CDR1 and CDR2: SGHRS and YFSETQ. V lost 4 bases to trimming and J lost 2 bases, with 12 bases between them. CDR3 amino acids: CASSQDGSNTEAFF. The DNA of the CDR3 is TGCGCCAGCAGCCAGGACGGTTCAAACACTGAAGCTTTCTTT.

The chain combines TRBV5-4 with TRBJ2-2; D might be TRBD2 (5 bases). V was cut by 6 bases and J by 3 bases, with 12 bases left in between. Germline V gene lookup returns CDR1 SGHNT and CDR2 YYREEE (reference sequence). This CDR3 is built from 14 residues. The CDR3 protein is CASMSRVDTGELFF. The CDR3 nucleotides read TGTGCCAGCATGTCGAGGGTGGACACCGGGGAGCTGTTTTTT.

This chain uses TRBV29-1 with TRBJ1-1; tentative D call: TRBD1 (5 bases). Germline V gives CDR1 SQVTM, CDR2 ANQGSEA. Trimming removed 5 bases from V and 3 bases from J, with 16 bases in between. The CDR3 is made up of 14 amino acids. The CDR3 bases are TGCAGCGTTACCCAGGGACCAGCGGACACTGAAGCTTTCTTT. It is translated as CSVTQGPADTEAFF.

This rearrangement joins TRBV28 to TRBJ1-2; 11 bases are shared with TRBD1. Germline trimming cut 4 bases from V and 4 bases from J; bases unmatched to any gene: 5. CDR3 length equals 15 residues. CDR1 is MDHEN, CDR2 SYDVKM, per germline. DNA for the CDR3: TGTGCCAGCAGTTCACCGGGACAGGGGGGCTATGGCTACACCTTC. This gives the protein CASSSPGQGGYGYTF.

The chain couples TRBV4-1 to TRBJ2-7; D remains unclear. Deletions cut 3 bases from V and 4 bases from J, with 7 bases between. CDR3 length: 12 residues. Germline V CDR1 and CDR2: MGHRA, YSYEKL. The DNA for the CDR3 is TGCGCCAGCAGCCAGCCCCAGTACGAGCAGTACTTC. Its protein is CASSQPQYEQYF.

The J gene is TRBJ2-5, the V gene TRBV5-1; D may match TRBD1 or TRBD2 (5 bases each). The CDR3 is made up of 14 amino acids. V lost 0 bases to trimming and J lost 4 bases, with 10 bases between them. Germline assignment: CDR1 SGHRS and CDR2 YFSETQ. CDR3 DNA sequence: TGCGCCAGCAGCTTGGTTGGGGGTATAGAGACCCAGTACTTC. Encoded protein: CASSLVGGIETQYF.

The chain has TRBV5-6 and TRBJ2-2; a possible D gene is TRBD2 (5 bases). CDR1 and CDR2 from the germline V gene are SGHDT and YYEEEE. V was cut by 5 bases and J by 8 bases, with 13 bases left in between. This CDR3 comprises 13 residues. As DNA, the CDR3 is TGTGCCAGCAGGTGGTCCGGGATGGGGGAGCTGTTTTTT. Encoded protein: CASRWSGMGELFF.

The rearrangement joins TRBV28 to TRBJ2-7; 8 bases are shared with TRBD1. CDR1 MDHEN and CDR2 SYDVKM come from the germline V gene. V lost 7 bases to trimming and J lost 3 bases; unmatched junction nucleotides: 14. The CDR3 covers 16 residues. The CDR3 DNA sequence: TGTGCCAGCACTTCTTGGGGCCGCGGACAGGGCTACGAGCAGTACTTC. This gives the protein CASTSWGRGQGYEQYF.